The 27 T cell receptor beta chains reported below all come from one sample, sequenced in a study of OX40 agonist ivuxolimab in advanced cancers. Receptor libraries were prepared by the immunoSEQ multiplex PCR assay. TCRdb retrieved this table from immuneACCESS and kept in-frame rearrangements only. Not all clones are present; in checked studies, unresolved V genes account for under half, and no reason is known for the remainder. A total of some 76,000 clones appear in this sample, around 82% of them only once. The ten top clones hold 6.9% of the sample. The sequences come from CD4+ or CD8+ T cells sorted from blood, collected in a trial of the OX40 agonist ivuxolimab. The receptors were sampled from an adult with an advanced solid tumor such as melanoma, head and neck, liver or kidney cancer.

The V gene is TRBV2, the J gene TRBJ2-3; maybe TRBD1 (7 bases). Trimming removed 2 bases at V and 4 bases at J, with 13 bases between. Germline V gene data show CDR1 as SNHLY and CDR2 as FYNNEI. This CDR3 has 15 amino acids. CDR3 sequence reads: CASSEQGGRADTQYF. The CDR3 nucleotides read TGTGCCAGCAGTGAACAGGGGGGACGGGCAGATACGCAGTATTTT.

As concerns this clone: At the DNA level, this CDR3 is encoded by other sequences in the same sample as well. V is TRBV7-8 and J is TRBJ2-7; the D is unclear. Germline V gene data show CDR1 as SGHVS and CDR2 as FQNEAQ. CDR3 length: 13 residues. The V end lost 2 bases, the J end lost 2 bases, and 7 bases lay between the germline ends. The CDR3 DNA is TGTGCCAGCAGCTTATCTGGGACCTACGAGCAGTACTTC. Its translation is CASSLSGTYEQYF.

J is TRBJ2-3 and V is TRBV27; D could derive from TRBD1 or TRBD2 (5 bases each). V was shortened by 4 bases and J by 12 bases, with 20 bases between the two germline ends. From germline, CDR1 is MNHEY and CDR2 SMNVEV (reference sequence). This CDR3 has 14 residues. CDR3 sequence (DNA): TGTGCCAGCAGTTCATTTCCGGGGACCTGGAGCCAGTATTTT. Residues: CASSSFPGTWSQYF.

This chain links TRBV7-6 with TRBJ2-1; possible D gene TRBD2, 5 bases. The CDR3 runs to 17 residues. Per germline, CDR1 SGHVS and CDR2 FNYEAQ. Between the trimmed V and J ends, which lost 5 bases and 0 bases, there was a span of 17 bases. The CDR3 DNA sequence: TGTGCCAGCAGCCGATCGCCCGGGGTGTCCTCCTACAATGAGCAGTTCTTC. It is translated as CASSRSPGVSSYNEQFF.

The chain uses TRBV27 and TRBJ2-7; 10 bases are shared with TRBD1. V dropped 2 bases and J dropped 3; count of bases not matched to a gene: 7. The CDR3 runs to 16 residues. The germline CDR1 and CDR2 sequences are MNHEY and SMNVEV (reference sequence). The CDR3 bases are TGTGCCAGCAGTTTAGGAAATGACAGGGGGCACTACGAGCAGTACTTC. Translated, it gives CASSLGNDRGHYEQYF.

The chain combines TRBV28 with TRBJ1-2, with D uncertain. This CDR3 has 12 amino acids. Germline V gene data show CDR1 as MDHEN and CDR2 as SYDVKM. V was trimmed by 5 bases and J by 8 bases, leaving 12 bases between them. CDR3 amino acids: CASSLSPGGYTF. DNA of the CDR3: TGTGCCAGCAGTCTCAGTCCCGGAGGCTACACCTTC.

The V and J genes are TRBV29-1 and TRBJ2-3; either TRBD1 or TRBD2 may supply D (5 bases each). The CDR3 runs to 12 residues. The germline V gene encodes CDR1 SQVTM and CDR2 ANQGSEA. Trimming cost V 3 bases and J 4 bases, with 8 bases left between them. CDR3 loop: CSVDQGADTQYF. The CDR3 DNA follows: TGCAGCGTTGATCAGGGAGCAGATACGCAGTATTTT.

The chain is built from TRBV6-6 and TRBJ1-5, with 7 bases that match TRBD1. V lost 5 bases and J lost 2; bases outside the gene matches: 6. CDR1 and CDR2 (germline): MNHNY, SVGAGI (reference sequence). The CDR3 extends over 15 amino acids. CDR3 bases: TGTGCCAGCAGTGTTCCCGGGACAGGCAATCAGCCCCAGCATTTT. Protein product: CASSVPGTGNQPQHF.

This sequence joins TRBV7-2 and TRBJ2-7, with D unresolved. V dropped 3 bases and J dropped 1 base, with 10 bases sitting between them. The CDR3 has 14 amino acids. Germline CDR1 and CDR2: SGHTA and FQGNSA. The CDR3 loop reads CASSLGSWSYEQYF. CDR3 coding DNA: TGTGCCAGCAGCTTGGGGTCTTGGTCCTACGAGCAGTACTTC.

This clone was counted once. The J gene is TRBJ1-1, the V gene TRBV28; D gene unclear. The germline gives CDR1 MDHEN, CDR2 SYDVKM. There are 11 residues in the CDR3. V was pared by 3 bases and J by 8 bases, with 7 bases between. CDR3 region: CASSFMREAFF. The DNA for the CDR3 is TGTGCCAGCAGTTTTATGAGAGAAGCTTTCTTT.

This clone is a singleton in its sample. The rearrangement joins TRBV18 to TRBJ2-5; the D gene could be TRBD1 or TRBD2 (5 bases each). Between the trimmed V and J ends, which lost 3 bases and 4 bases, there was a span of 12 bases. CDR1 KGHSH and CDR2 LQKENI come from the germline V gene. The length of the CDR3 is 14 residues. Here the CDR3 DNA reads TGTGCCAGCTCACCGTTTGGGGGTGGAGAGACCCAGTACTTC. It translates to CASSPFGGGETQYF.

This clone has only a few counts. CDR3 residues: CASSLQGDYGYTF. The CDR3 region has the DNA TGCGCCAGCAGCCTACAGGGGGACTATGGCTACACCTTC. The chain carries TRBV5-1 and TRBJ1-2; 8 bases are a match to TRBD1. From germline, CDR1 is SGHRS and CDR2 YFSETQ. The CDR3 totals 13 residues. With V trimmed by 4 bases and J by 3 bases, 2 bases remained unmatched.

The chain couples TRBV27 to TRBJ2-3; no definite D call. The V gene's germline CDR1 is MNHEY and CDR2 SMNVEV (reference sequence). Trimming left V 4 bases short and J 0 bases short, with 14 bases between. The CDR3 totals 16 residues. The CDR3 sequence: CASSSPLRGSTDTQYF. The CDR3 nucleotides are TGTGCCAGCAGTTCACCCCTCCGCGGTAGCACAGATACGCAGTATTTT.

This rearrangement joins TRBV27 to TRBJ2-7; TRBD2 matches 14 bases. CDR1 MNHEY and CDR2 SMNVEV come from the germline V gene (reference sequence). V shed 5 bases, J shed 6 bases, and the junction held 12 bases outside the gene matches. This CDR3 is 17 amino acids long. The CDR3 DNA is TGTGCCAGCAGTCCCCCCCGTATCGGACTAGCGGGAGGCGAGCAGTACTTC. It translates to CASSPPRIGLAGGEQYF.

The J gene is TRBJ1-1, the V gene TRBV19; possible D gene TRBD1, 5 bases. CDR1 and CDR2 from the germline V gene are LNHDA and SQIVND (reference sequence). Trimming pared 3 bases from V and 4 bases from J, leaving 12 bases between. CDR3 length equals 14 residues. CDR3 bases: TGTGCCAGTAGTATCGGTATAAGGGGCACTGAAGCTTTCTTT. As protein: CASSIGIRGTEAFF.

The chain combines TRBV19 with TRBJ1-5; D unclear. V was cut by 3 bases and J by 4 bases, with 7 bases left in between. Per the germline V gene, CDR1 is LNHDA and CDR2 is SQIVND (reference sequence). CDR3 length: 13 residues. DNA of the CDR3: TGTGCCAGTAGTATTTCCGGGAATCAGCCCCAGCATTTT. This gives the protein CASSISGNQPQHF.

The rearrangement links TRBV6-1 to TRBJ1-2; perhaps TRBD1 as D (5 bases). This CDR3 has 14 residues. Trimming cost V 5 bases and J 2 bases, with 12 bases left between them. Looked up from germline, CDR1 is MNHNS and CDR2 is SASEGT. The CDR3 DNA sequence: TGTGCCAGCAGTCGGGACTTACTCAACTATGGCTACACCTTC. Its protein product is CASSRDLLNYGYTF.

This sequence joins TRBV11-2 and TRBJ1-5; perhaps TRBD1 as D (5 bases). Trimming removed 2 bases at V and 4 bases at J, with 12 bases between. The CDR3 extends over 15 amino acids. Germline V gene sequence: CDR1 SGHAT, CDR2 FQNNGV. The CDR3 nucleotides are TGTGCCAGCAGCTTACAGGGACTGCTTAATCAGCCCCAGCATTTT. Protein sequence: CASSLQGLLNQPQHF.

The rearrangement uses TRBV28 and TRBJ2-3; tentatively, D is TRBD2 (5 bases). Trimming removed 8 bases at V and 8 bases at J, with 11 bases between. This CDR3 is built from 11 residues. Germline V gene sequence: CDR1 MDHEN, CDR2 SYDVKM. The DNA for the CDR3 is TGTGCCAGCGCGTTGGGAGCTACGCAGTATTTT. Protein product: CASALGATQYF.

The rearrangement uses TRBV27 and TRBJ1-1; D is perhaps TRBD1 (6 bases). There are 14 residues in the CDR3. Germline CDR1 is MNHEY and CDR2 is SMNVEV (reference sequence). V gave up 6 bases and J gave up 3 bases, with 14 bases separating them. The CDR3 loop reads CASRGDISYTEAFF. The CDR3 bases are TGTGCCAGCAGGGGGGACATTTCTTACACTGAAGCTTTCTTT.

The rearrangement links TRBV9 to TRBJ2-3; D may be TRBD2 (6 bases). The ends were cut back, 4 bases at V and 2 bases at J, with 20 bases in the middle. There are 17 residues in the CDR3. Per germline, CDR1 SGDLS and CDR2 YYNGEE. The CDR3: CASSSLNWGGVTDTQYF. CDR3 sequence (DNA): TGTGCCAGCAGCTCCCTTAATTGGGGCGGGGTCACAGATACGCAGTATTTT. The complete variable domain, with remaining parts taken from reference TRBV9 and TRBJ2-3, reads DSGVTQTPKHLITATGQRVTLRCSPRSGDLSVYWYQQSLDQGLQFLIQYYNGEERAKGNILERFSAQQFPDLHSELNLSSLELGDSALYFCASSSLNWGGVTDTQYFGPGTRLTVL.

The J gene is TRBJ1-2, the V gene TRBV19; D is perhaps TRBD1 (6 bases). The length of the CDR3 is 13 residues. CDR1 LNHDA and CDR2 SQIVND come from the germline V gene (reference sequence). V gave up 7 bases and J gave up 8 bases, with 17 bases separating them. The CDR3 spells CASIGGQHGGYTF. The CDR3 DNA reads TGTGCCAGTATTGGAGGACAGCACGGAGGCTACACCTTC.

This chain uses TRBV28 with TRBJ1-2, with D perhaps matching TRBD1 (5 bases). V was clipped by 6 bases and J by 2 bases, with 10 bases between them. CDR3 length: 13 residues. CDR1 and CDR2 (germline): MDHEN, SYDVKM. The DNA for the CDR3 is TGTGCCAGCAGGAGGGACGCGAACTATGGCTACACCTTC. This encodes CASRRDANYGYTF.

The V gene is TRBV29-1, the J gene TRBJ2-7; D not certain. V lost 6 bases and J lost 2, with 11 bases in between. Germline V lookup: CDR1 SQVTM, CDR2 ANQGSEA. The CDR3 sequence is 12 residues long. DNA of the CDR3: TGCAGCGTGCACACCCCAGCCTACGAGCAGTACTTC. Translated, it gives CSVHTPAYEQYF.

The genes are TRBV27 and TRBJ2-3; 12 positions agree with TRBD2. This CDR3 is built from 18 residues. V trimming: 2 bases; J trimming: 6 bases; junction bases outside the gene matches: 12. Germline CDR1 reads MNHEY; CDR2 reads SMNVEV (reference sequence). The CDR3 protein is CASSLKWTSGTPRDTQYF. The DNA for the CDR3 is TGTGCCAGCAGTTTAAAGTGGACTAGCGGGACTCCCAGGGATACGCAGTATTTT.

Concerning this clone: This CDR3 is also generated by other DNA sequences in the sample. The chain couples TRBV5-4 to TRBJ2-7; perhaps D is TRBD1 or TRBD2 (6 bases each). The CDR3 is 14 amino acids. CDR1 SGHNT and CDR2 YYREEE come from the germline V gene (reference sequence). Trimming removed 0 bases at V and 4 bases at J, with 11 bases between. CDR3 DNA sequence: TGTGCCAGCAGCTTGGGCACAGGGAGGTACGAGCAGTACTTC. Protein: CASSLGTGRYEQYF. Together with reference TRBV5-4 and TRBJ2-7, the CDR3 gives the full variable domain: ETGVTQSPTHLIKTRGQQVTLRCSSQSGHNTVSWYQQALGQGPQFIFQYYREEENGRGNFPPRFSGLQFPNYSSELNVNALELDDSALYLCASSLGTGRYEQYFGPGTRLTVT.

The V gene is TRBV28, the J gene TRBJ1-2; D gene ambiguous. The V gene lost 2 bases and the J gene lost 0 bases, with 7 bases spanning the gap. CDR3 length equals 14 residues. Germline V gene data show CDR1 as MDHEN and CDR2 as SYDVKM. The chain's CDR3 is CASSLAGPNYGYTF. The CDR3 DNA is TGTGCCAGCAGTTTAGCCGGGCCTAACTATGGCTACACCTTC.